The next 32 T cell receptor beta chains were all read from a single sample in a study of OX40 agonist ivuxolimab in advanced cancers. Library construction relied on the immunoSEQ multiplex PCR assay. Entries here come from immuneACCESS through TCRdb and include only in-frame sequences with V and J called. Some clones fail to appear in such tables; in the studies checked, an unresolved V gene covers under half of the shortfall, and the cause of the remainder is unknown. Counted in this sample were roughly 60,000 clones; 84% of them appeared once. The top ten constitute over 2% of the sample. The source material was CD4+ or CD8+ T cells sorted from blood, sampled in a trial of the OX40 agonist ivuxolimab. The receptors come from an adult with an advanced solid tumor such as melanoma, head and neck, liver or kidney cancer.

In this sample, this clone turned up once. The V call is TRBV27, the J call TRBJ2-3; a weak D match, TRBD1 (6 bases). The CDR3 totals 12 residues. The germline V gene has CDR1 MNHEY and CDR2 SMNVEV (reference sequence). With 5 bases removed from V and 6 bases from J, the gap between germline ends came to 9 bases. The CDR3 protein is CASSGRGDTQYF. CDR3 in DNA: TGTGCCAGCAGTGGAAGGGGGGATACGCAGTATTTT.

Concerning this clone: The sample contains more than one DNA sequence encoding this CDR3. The CDR3 DNA is TGCAGCGTCGGACAGATCACAGATACGCAGTATTTT. It translates to CSVGQITDTQYF. This chain links TRBV29-1 with TRBJ2-3; D might be TRBD1 (6 bases). Germline V gene lookup returns CDR1 SQVTM and CDR2 ANQGSEA. This CDR3 has 12 residues. The germline V and J ends were trimmed by 6 bases and 2 bases, with 9 bases remaining between them.

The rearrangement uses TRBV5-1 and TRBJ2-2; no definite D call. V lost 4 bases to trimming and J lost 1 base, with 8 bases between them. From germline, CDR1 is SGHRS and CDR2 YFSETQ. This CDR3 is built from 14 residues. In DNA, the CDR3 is TGCGCCAGCAGCGAACGAGTGAACACCGGGGAGCTGTTTTTT. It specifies CASSERVNTGELFF. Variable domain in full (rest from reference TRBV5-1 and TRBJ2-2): KAGVTQTPRYLIKTRGQQVTLSCSPISGHRSVSWYQQTPGQGLQFLFEYFSETQRNKGNFPGRFSGRQFSNSRSEMNVSTLELGDSALYLCASSERVNTGELFFGEGSRLTVL.

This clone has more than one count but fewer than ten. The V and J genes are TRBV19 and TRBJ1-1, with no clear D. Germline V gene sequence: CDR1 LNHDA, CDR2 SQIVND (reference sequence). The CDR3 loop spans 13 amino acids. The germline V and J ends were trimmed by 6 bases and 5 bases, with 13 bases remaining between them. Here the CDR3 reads CASSRSVGTEAFF. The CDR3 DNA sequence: TGTGCCAGTAGCCGATCGGTTGGGACTGAAGCTTTCTTT.

The CDR3: CASRDTGTGVYF. In DNA form, the CDR3 reads TGTGCCAGCAGAGACACCGGGACAGGGGTCTACTTC. This chain links TRBV6-5 with TRBJ2-5; 10 nucleotides agree with TRBD1. V was pared by 6 bases and J by 14 bases, with 9 bases of the junction left unmatched. The CDR3 extends over 12 amino acids. The germline CDR1 and CDR2 sequences are MNHEY and SVGAGI.

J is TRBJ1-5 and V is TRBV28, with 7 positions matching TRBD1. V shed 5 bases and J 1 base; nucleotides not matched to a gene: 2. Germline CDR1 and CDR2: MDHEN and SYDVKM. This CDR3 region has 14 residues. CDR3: CASSQGGSNQPQHF. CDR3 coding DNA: TGTGCCAGCAGTCAGGGGGGGAGCAATCAGCCCCAGCATTTT.

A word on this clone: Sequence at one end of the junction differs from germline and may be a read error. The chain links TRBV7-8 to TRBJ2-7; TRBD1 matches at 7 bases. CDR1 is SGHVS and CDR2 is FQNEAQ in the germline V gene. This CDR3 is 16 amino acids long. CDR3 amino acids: CAGSLPTGTARGEQYF. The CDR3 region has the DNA TGTGCCGGCAGCCTGCCCACCGGGACAGCCAGGGGAGAGCAGTACTTC.

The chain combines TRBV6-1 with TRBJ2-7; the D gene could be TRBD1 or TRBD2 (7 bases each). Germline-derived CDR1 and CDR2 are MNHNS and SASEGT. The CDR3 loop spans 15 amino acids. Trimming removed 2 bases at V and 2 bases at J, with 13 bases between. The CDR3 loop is CASSEWEGAPYEQYF. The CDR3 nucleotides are TGTGCCAGCAGTGAATGGGAGGGGGCCCCCTACGAGCAGTACTTC.

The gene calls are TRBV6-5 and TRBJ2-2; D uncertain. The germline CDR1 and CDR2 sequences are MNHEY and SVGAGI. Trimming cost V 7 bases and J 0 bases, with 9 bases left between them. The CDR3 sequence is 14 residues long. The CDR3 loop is CASKRRPNTGELFF. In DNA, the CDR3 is TGTGCCAGCAAACGGAGACCGAACACCGGGGAGCTGTTTTTT.

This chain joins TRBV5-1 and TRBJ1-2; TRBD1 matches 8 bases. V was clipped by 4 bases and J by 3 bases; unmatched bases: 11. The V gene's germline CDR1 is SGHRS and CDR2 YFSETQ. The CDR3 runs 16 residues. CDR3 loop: CASSLFFGQGDYGYTF. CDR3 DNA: TGCGCCAGCAGCCTCTTCTTCGGACAGGGCGACTATGGCTACACCTTC.

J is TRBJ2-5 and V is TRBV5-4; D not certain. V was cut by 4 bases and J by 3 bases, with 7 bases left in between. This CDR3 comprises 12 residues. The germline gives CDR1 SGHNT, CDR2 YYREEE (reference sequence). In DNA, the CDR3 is TGTGCCAGCAGCGATAACGAAGAGACCCAGTACTTC. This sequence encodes CASSDNEETQYF.

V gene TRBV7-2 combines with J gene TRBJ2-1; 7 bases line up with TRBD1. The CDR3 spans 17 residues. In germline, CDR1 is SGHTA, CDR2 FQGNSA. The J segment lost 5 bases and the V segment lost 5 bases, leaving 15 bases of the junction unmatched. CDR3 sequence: CASSQDRQGAGNNEQFF. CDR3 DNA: TGTGCCAGCAGCCAGGACAGGCAAGGGGCCGGAAACAATGAGCAGTTCTTC. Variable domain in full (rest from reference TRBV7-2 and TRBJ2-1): GAGVSQSPSNKVTEKGKDVELRCDPISGHTALYWYRQSLGQGLEFLIYFQGNSAPDKSGLPSDRFSAERTGGSVSTLTIQRTQQEDSAVYLCASSQDRQGAGNNEQFFGPGTRLTVL.

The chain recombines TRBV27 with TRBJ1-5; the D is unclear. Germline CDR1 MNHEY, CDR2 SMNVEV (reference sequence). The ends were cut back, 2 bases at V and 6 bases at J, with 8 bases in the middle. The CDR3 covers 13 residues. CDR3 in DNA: TGTGCCAGCAGTTTAGATTTAGGTCAGCCCCAGCATTTT. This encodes CASSLDLGQPQHF.

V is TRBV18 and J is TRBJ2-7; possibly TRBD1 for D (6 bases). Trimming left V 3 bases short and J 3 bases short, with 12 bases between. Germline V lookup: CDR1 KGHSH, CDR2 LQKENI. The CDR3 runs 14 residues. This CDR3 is CASSPPGDNYEQYF. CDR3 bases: TGTGCCAGCTCACCCCCAGGGGACAACTACGAGCAGTACTTC.

CDR3: CASSLKGVWEQFF. The CDR3 DNA is TGTGCCAGCAGCTTGAAAGGGGTTTGGGAGCAGTTCTTC. The genes are TRBV5-6 and TRBJ2-1; possible D gene TRBD1, 5 bases. The CDR3 is 13 amino acids. Germline V gene sequence: CDR1 SGHDT, CDR2 YYEEEE. V lost 1 base and J 10 bases, leaving 12 bases between the germline ends.

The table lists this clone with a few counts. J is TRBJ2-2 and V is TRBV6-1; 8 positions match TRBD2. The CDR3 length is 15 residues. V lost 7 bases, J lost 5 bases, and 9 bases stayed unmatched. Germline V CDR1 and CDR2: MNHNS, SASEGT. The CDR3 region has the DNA TGTGCCAGCAACAGAGGGCCGGGGGGGACCGGGGAGCTGTTTTTT. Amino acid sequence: CASNRGPGGTGELFF.

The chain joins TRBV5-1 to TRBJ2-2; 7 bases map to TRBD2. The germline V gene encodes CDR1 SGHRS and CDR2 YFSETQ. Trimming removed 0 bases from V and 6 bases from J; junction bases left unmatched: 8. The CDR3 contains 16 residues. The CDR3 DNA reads TGCGCCAGCAGCTTGGCGACGGGAGCGGGACCCGGGGAGCTGTTTTTT. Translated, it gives CASSLATGAGPGELFF.

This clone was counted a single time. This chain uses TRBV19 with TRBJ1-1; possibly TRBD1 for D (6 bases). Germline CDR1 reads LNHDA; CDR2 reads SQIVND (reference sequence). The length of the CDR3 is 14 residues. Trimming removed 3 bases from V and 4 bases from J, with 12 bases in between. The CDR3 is CASSIGGGPTEAFF. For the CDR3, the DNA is TGTGCCAGTAGTATCGGCGGGGGCCCCACTGAAGCTTTCTTT.

The DNA for the CDR3 is TGTGCCAGCAGCTTATCAGGGGGCATGGACATTCAGTACTTC. Amino acids: CASSLSGGMDIQYF. This rearrangement joins TRBV7-3 to TRBJ2-4; 8 nucleotides agree with TRBD1. Germline V gives CDR1 SGHTA, CDR2 FQGTGA. The ends lost 2 bases at V and 8 bases at J; junction bases unmatched: 5. The CDR3 runs to 14 residues.

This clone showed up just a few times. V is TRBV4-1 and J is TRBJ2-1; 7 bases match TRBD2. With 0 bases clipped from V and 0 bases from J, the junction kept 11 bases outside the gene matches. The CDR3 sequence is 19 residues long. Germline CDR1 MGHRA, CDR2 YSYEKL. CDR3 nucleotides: TGCGCCAGCAGCCAAGAATCTCTTCTAGCGGAGAGCTCCTACAATGAGCAGTTCTTC. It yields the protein CASSQESLLAESSYNEQFF.

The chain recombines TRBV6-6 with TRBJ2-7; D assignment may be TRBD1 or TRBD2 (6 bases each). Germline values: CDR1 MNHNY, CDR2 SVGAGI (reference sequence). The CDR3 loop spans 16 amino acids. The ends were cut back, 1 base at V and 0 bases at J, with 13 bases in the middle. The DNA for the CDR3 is TGTGCCAGCAGTTACTTGGGGGGCAGTAACTCCTACGAGCAGTACTTC. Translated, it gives CASSYLGGSNSYEQYF.

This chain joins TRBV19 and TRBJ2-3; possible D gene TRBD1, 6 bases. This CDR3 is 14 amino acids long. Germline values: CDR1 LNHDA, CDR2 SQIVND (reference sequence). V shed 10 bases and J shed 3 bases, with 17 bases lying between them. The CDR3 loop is CANKDAGDTDTQYF. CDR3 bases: TGTGCCAATAAAGACGCAGGGGATACAGATACGCAGTATTTT.

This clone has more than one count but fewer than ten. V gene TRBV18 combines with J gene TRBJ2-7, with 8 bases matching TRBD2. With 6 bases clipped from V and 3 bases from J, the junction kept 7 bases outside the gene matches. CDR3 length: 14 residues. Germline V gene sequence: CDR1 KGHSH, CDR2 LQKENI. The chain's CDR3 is CASSSSGSVYEQYF. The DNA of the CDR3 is TGTGCCAGCTCTAGCAGCGGGAGTGTCTACGAGCAGTACTTC.

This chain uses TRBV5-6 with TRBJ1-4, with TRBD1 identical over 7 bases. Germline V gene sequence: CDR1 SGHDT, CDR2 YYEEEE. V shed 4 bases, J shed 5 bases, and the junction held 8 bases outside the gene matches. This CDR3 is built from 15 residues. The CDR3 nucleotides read TGTGCCAGCAGCGTCGTAGGGACAGCGAATGAAAAACTGTTTTTT. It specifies CASSVVGTANEKLFF.

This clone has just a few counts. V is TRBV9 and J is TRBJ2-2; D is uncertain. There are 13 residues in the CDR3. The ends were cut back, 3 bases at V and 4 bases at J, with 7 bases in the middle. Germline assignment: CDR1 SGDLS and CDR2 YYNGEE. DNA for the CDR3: TGTGCCAGCAGCGCCACCTTCACCGGGGAGCTGTTTTTT. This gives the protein CASSATFTGELFF.

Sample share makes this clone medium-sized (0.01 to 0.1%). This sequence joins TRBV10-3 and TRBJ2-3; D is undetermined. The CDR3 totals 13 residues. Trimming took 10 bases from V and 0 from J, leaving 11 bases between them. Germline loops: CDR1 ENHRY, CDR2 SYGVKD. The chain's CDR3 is CASQLLSTDTQYF. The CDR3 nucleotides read TGTGCCAGCCAATTACTGAGCACAGATACGCAGTATTTT.

This CDR3 reads CASSPPTGRNEKLFF. The CDR3 nucleotides are TGTGCCAGCTCACCACCGACAGGCAGAAATGAAAAACTGTTTTTT. The rearrangement uses TRBV18 and TRBJ1-4; maybe TRBD1 (6 bases). Deletions cut 0 bases from V and 5 bases from J, with 10 bases between. Per germline, CDR1 KGHSH and CDR2 LQKENI. The CDR3 has 15 amino acids.

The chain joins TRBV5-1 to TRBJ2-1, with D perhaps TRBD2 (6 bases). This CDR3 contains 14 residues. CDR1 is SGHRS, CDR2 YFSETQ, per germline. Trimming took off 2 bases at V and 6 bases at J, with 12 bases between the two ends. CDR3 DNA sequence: TGCGCCAGCAGCTTAGAACTAGCCAGCAATGAGCAGTTCTTC. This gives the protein CASSLELASNEQFF.

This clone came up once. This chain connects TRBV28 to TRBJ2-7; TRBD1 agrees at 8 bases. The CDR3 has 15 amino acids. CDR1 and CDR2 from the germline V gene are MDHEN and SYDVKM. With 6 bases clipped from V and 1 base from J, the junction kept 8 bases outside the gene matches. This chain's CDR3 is CASRFPRQGSYEQYF. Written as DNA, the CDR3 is TGTGCCAGCAGGTTCCCCCGACAGGGGTCCTACGAGCAGTACTTC.

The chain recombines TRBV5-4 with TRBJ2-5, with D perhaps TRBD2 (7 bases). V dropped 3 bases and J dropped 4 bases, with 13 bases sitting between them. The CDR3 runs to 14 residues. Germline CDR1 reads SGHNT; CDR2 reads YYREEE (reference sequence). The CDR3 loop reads CASSSQGRGETQYF. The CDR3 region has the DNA TGTGCCAGCAGCTCCCAGGGGAGGGGAGAGACCCAGTACTTC.

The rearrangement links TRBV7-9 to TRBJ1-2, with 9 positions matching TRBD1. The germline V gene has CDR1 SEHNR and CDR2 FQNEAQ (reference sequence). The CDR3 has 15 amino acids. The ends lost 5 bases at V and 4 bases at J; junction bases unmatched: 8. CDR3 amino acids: CASSPQGAKGYGYTF. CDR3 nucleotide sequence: TGTGCCAGCAGCCCACAGGGGGCGAAGGGCTATGGCTACACCTTC.

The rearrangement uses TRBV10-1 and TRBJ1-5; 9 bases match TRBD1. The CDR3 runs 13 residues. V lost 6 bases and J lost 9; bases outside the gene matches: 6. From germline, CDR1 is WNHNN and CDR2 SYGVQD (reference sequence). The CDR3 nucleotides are TGCGCCAGCAGGGACAGGGGTAATGTGCCCCAGCATTTT. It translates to CASRDRGNVPQHF.